This TCR beta chain stems from a study of shared clonotypes between healthy human individuals. Regarding this clone: What it binds is unknown.

Data came from immunoSEQ multiplex PCR; TCRdb stores just in-frame clones and leaves some out. The sample records about 980,000 clones, about three quarters being singletons. General observations from the study: Clonotypes shared by all four donors outscored non-shared clonotypes in generation probability.

The CDR3 sequence is 15 residues long. V lost 5 bases, J lost 2 bases, and 16 bases lay in between. The germline V gene has CDR1 SGHTA and CDR2 FQGTGA. This TCR was sampled from a man between 18 and 29 years old in good health. The specimen sequenced was memory CD4+ T cells sorted from blood. This sample's subset: CD45RA-negative fraction. The V and J genes are TRBV7-3 and TRBJ2-7, with D tentatively TRBD1 or TRBD2 (6 bases each). The CDR3, as DNA: TGTGCCAGCAGCGCCGGCCCGGGGGCTCCCTACGAGCAGTACTTC. As protein: CASSAGPGAPYEQYF.